This T cell receptor (beta chain) emerged from a study of CD8+ T cells in alopecia areata. Study summary: Treated patients received oral tofacitinib, 5 to 10 mg twice daily.

In alopecia areata patients, both lesional scalp punch biopsies and peripheral blood were collected. Per germline, CDR1 SGHNT and CDR2 YYREEE (reference sequence). V was cut by 4 bases and J by 0 bases, with 14 bases left in between. The CDR3 has 16 residues. Reverse transcription of extracted RNA yielded cDNA, which provided the sequencing template. The assay was immunoSEQ multiplex PCR, and TCRdb's table has in-frame clones only and misses some. The data hold about 12,000 clones, with approximately 60% observed a single time. J is TRBJ2-1 and V is TRBV5-4; a weak D match, TRBD2 (7 bases). Sequencing used skin. The TCR comes from a human donor with alopecia areata. The CDR3 nucleotides read TGTGCCAGCAGCCGAGGGGGGGTTAACTCCTACAATGAGCAGTTCTTC. Amino acid sequence: CASSRGGVNSYNEQFF.